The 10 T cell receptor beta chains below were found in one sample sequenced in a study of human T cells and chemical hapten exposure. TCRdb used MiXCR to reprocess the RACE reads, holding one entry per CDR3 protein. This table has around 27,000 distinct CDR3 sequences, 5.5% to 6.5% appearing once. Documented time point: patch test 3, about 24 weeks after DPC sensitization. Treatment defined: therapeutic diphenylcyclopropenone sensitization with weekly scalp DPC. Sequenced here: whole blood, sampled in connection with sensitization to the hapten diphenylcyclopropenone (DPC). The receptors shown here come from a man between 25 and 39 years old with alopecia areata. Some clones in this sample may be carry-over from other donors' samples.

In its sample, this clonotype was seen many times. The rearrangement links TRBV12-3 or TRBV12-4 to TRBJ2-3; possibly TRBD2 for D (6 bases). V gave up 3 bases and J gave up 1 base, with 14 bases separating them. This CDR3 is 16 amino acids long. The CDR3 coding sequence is TGTGCCAGCAGTTTTCTCCGGGAGCCCCGCACAGATACGCAGTATTTT. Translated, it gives CASSFLREPRTDTQYF.

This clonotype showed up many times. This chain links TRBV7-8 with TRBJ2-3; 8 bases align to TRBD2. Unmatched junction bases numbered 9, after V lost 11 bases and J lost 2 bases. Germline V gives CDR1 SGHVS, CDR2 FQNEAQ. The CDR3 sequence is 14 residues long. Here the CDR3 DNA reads TGTGCCTCCGGGGGCGGGAGGATCACAGATACGCAGTATTTT. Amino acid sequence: CASGGGRITDTQYF. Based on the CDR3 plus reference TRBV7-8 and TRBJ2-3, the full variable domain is GAGVSQSPRYKVAKRGQDVALRCDPISGHVSLFWYQQALGQGPEFLTYFQNEAQLDKSGLPSDRFFAERPEGSVSTLKIQRTQQEDSAVYLCASGGGRITDTQYFGPGTRLTVL.

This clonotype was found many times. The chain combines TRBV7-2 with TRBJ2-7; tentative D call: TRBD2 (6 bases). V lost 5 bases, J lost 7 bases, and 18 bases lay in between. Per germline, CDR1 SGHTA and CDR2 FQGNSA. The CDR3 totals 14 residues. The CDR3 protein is CASSPRLGLREQYF. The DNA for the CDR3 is TGTGCCAGCAGCCCCCGACTAGGTCTGCGGGAGCAGTACTTC.

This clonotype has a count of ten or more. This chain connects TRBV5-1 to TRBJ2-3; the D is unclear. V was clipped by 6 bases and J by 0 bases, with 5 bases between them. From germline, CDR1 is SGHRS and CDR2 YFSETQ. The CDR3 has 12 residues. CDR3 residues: CASTGSTDTQYF. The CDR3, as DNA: TGCGCCAGCACCGGAAGCACAGATACGCAGTATTTT.

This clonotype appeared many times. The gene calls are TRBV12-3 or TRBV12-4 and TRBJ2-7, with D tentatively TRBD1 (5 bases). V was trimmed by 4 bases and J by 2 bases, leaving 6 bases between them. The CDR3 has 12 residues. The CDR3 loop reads CASSSQAYEQYF. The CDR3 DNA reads TGTGCCAGCAGTTCACAGGCCTACGAGCAGTACTTC.

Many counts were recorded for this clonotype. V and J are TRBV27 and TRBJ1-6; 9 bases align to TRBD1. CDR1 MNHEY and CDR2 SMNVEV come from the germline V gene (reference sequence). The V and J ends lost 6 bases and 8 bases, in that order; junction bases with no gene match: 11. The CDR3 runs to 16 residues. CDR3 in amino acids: CASSLTPGTGYSPLHF. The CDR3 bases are TGTGCCAGCAGCCTTACACCCGGGACAGGGTATTCACCCCTCCACTTT.

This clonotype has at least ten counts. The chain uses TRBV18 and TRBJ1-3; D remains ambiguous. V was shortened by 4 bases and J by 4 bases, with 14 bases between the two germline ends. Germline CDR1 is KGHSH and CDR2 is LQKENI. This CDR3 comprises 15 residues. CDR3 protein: CASSLNSGIGNTIYF. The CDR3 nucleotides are TGTGCCAGCTCACTGAACTCGGGCATCGGAAACACCATATATTTT.

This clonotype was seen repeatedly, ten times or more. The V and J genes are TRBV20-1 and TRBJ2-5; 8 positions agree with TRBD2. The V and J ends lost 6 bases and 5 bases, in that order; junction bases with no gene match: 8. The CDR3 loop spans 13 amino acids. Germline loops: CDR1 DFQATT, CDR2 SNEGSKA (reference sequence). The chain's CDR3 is CSADGGARETQYF. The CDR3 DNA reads TGCAGTGCGGACGGGGGGGCCCGGGAGACCCAGTACTTC.

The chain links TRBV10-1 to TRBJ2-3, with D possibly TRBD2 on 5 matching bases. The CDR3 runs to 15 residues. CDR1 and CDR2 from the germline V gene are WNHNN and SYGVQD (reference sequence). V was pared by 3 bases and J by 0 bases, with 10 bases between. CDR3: CASSDFGGSTDTQYF. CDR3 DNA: TGCGCCAGCAGTGATTTCGGAGGCAGCACAGATACGCAGTATTTT.

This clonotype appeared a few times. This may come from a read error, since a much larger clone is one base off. This chain's CDR3 is CASSTNYEQYF. CDR3 DNA: TGTGCCAGCAGCACCAACTACGAGCAGTACTTC. V and J are TRBV7-2 and TRBJ2-7; no definite D call. The CDR3 totals 11 residues. The germline V and J ends were trimmed by 5 bases and 3 bases, with 5 bases remaining between them. CDR1 is SGHTA, CDR2 FQGNSA, per germline. The full variable domain, its missing parts supplied by reference TRBV7-2 and TRBJ2-7, is GAGVSQSPSNKVTEKGKDVELRCDPISGHTALYWYRQSLGQGLEFLIYFQGNSAPDKSGLPSDRFSAERTGGSVSTLTIQRTQQEDSAVYLCASSTNYEQYFGPGTRLTVT.